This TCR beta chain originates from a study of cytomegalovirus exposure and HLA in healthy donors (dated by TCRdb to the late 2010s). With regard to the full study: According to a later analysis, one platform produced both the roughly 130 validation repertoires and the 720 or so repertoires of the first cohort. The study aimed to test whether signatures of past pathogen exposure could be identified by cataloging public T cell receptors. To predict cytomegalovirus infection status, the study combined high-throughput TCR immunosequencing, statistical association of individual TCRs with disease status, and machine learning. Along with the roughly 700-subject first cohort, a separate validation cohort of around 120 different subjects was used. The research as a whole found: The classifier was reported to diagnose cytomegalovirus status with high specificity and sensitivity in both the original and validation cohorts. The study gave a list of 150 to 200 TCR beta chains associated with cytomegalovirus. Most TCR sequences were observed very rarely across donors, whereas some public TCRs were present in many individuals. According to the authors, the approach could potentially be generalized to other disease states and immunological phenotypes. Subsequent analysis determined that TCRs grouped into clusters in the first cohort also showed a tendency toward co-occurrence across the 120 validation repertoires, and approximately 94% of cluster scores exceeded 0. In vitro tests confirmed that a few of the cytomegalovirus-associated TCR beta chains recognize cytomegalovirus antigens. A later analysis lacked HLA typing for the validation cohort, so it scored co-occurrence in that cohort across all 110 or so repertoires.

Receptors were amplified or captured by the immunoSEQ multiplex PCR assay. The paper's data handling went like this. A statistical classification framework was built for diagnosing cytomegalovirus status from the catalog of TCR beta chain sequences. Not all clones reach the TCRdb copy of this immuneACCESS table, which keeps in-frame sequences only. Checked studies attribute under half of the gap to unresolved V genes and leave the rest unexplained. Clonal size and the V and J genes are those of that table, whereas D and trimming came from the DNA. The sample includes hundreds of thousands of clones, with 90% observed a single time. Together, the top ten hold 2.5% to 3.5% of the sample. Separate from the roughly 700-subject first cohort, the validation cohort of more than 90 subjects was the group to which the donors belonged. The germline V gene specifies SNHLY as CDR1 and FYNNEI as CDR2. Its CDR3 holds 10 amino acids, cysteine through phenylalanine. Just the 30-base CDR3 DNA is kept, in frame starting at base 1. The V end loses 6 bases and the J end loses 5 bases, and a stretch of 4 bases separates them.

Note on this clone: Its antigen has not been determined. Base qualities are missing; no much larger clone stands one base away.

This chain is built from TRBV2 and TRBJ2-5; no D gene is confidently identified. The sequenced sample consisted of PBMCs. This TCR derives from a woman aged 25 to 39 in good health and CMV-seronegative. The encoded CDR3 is CASRVETQYF. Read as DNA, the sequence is TGTGCCAGCAGGGTCGAGACCCAGTACTTC.